The present T cell receptor beta chain was sequenced within a study of shared clonotypes between healthy human individuals. Points from the study as a whole: Sequencing depth was predicted to influence how clonotypes are shared among donors. Non-shared clonotypes displayed generation probabilities falling below those of clonotypes present in all four donors.

About this clone itself: Antigen unknown.

Deletions cut 2 bases from V and 6 bases from J, with 21 bases between. CDR1 is SGHNT and CDR2 is YYREEE in the germline V gene (reference sequence). The CDR3 is 18 residues long. Investigators divided CD4+ cells into CD45RA+ naive and CD45RA-negative memory subsets. Only in-frame clones appear in the TCRdb table, and some are missing; sequencing was by immunoSEQ multiplex PCR. Of about 2,500,000 clones in the sample, around 90% were seen once. The receptor comes from a young man in good health. What was sequenced was naive CD4+ T cells sorted from blood. The subset denotes: CD45RA+ positively selected. V gene TRBV5-4 combines with J gene TRBJ1-6, with D perhaps matching TRBD1 (6 bases). CDR3 nucleotides: TGTGCCAGCAGCTTTGGAGGGGTTTTGGGGGCGCCTAATTCACCCCTCCACTTT. It is translated as CASSFGGVLGAPNSPLHF.